These 24 T cell receptor beta chains originate from one sample sequenced in a study of cytomegalovirus exposure and HLA in healthy donors. With 60 Vbeta and 13 Jbeta primers, the PCR was carried out. Clones were read by immunoSEQ multiplex PCR, and TCRdb kept only the in-frame ones, dropping some. The sample lists about 130,000 clones; more than 65% were seen once. Sequenced: PBMCs. These TCRs come from a woman in her sixties or seventies in good health and CMV-seropositive.

This sequence joins TRBV7-2 and TRBJ1-5; 11 bases match TRBD1. V lost 4 bases to trimming and J lost 6 bases; unmatched junction nucleotides: 5. Looked up from germline, CDR1 is SGHTA and CDR2 is FQGNSA. This CDR3 has 15 amino acids. CDR3 sequence reads: CASSYPGTGGQPQHF. The CDR3 nucleotides are TGTGCCAGCAGCTACCCCGGGACAGGGGGTCAGCCCCAGCATTTT.

This clone was recorded once. The chain is built from TRBV7-2 and TRBJ1-3, with no clear D. Germline V gene lookup returns CDR1 SGHTA and CDR2 FQGNSA. CDR3 length: 13 residues. The V and J ends lost 3 bases and 7 bases respectively, with 10 bases between them. The CDR3 here is CASSFGRKNTIYF. In nucleotides, the CDR3 is TGTGCCAGCAGCTTTGGCAGGAAGAACACCATATATTTT. Looking up the rest from reference TRBV7-2 and TRBJ1-3 gives the full variable domain: GAGVSQSPSNKVTEKGKDVELRCDPISGHTALYWYRQSLGQGLEFLIYFQGNSAPDKSGLPSDRFSAERTGGSVSTLTIQRTQQEDSAVYLCASSFGRKNTIYFGEGSWLTVV.

This clone was observed a handful of times. The rearrangement links TRBV29-1 to TRBJ2-5; D remains ambiguous. Germline V CDR1 and CDR2: SQVTM, ANQGSEA. The CDR3 is 13 amino acids. The ends were cut back, 6 bases at V and 3 bases at J, with 14 bases in the middle. The CDR3 loop reads CSVAYVLKETQYF. The CDR3 coding sequence is TGCAGCGTCGCCTACGTACTCAAAGAGACCCAGTACTTC.

The rearrangement links TRBV7-9 to TRBJ2-7, with a weak D call TRBD2 (5 bases). The CDR3 sequence is 14 residues long. Between the trimmed V and J ends, which lost 5 bases and 0 bases, there was a span of 11 bases. From germline, CDR1 is SEHNR and CDR2 FQNEAQ (reference sequence). CDR3 bases: TGTGCCAGCAGCCCAGTGGGGAGCTCCTACGAGCAGTACTTC. Translating gives CASSPVGSSYEQYF.

The chain is built from TRBV27 and TRBJ1-5; D is perhaps TRBD1 (6 bases). The ends were cut back, 3 bases at V and 4 bases at J, with 10 bases in the middle. This CDR3 is 14 amino acids long. Germline V gene data show CDR1 as MNHEY and CDR2 as SMNVEV (reference sequence). The CDR3: CASSFLRGNQPQHF. The CDR3 coding sequence is TGTGCCAGCAGTTTTCTTAGGGGGAATCAGCCCCAGCATTTT.

CDR3 in amino acids: CASRLGQGLDTQYF. DNA for the CDR3: TGTGCCAGCAGACTTGGACAGGGCCTAGATACGCAGTATTTT. This rearrangement joins TRBV28 to TRBJ2-3; 8 nucleotides match TRBD1. Germline V gives CDR1 MDHEN, CDR2 SYDVKM. CDR3 length: 14 amino acids. The J segment lost 5 bases and the V segment lost 6 bases, leaving 7 bases of the junction unmatched.

This chain links TRBV19 with TRBJ1-1; D is ambiguous. V was trimmed by 4 bases and J by 1 base, leaving 10 bases between them. There are 14 residues in the CDR3. Germline CDR1 reads LNHDA; CDR2 reads SQIVND (reference sequence). The CDR3 sequence: CASSTRVANTEAFF. CDR3 DNA: TGTGCCAGTAGTACGAGGGTTGCGAACACTGAAGCTTTCTTT.

The chain combines TRBV18 with TRBJ2-7, with a tentative D call TRBD2 (6 bases). The CDR3 length is 13 residues. Trimming took 11 bases from V and 3 from J, leaving 17 bases between them. Germline CDR1 and CDR2: KGHSH and LQKENI. The CDR3: CAASRGRDYEQYF. The CDR3 nucleotides read TGTGCCGCCTCGCGGGGCAGGGACTACGAGCAGTACTTC.

This clone was counted between two and nine times. The chain uses TRBV5-1 and TRBJ2-2; 11 bases are a match to TRBD2. Germline trimming cut 4 bases from V and 0 bases from J; bases unmatched to any gene: 8. The CDR3 is made up of 18 amino acids. CDR1 is SGHRS, CDR2 YFSETQ, per germline. The CDR3 spells CASSPGLAVNANTGELFF. In DNA, the CDR3 is TGCGCCAGCAGCCCGGGACTAGCGGTCAACGCGAACACCGGGGAGCTGTTTTTT.

The J gene is TRBJ1-1, the V gene TRBV19; 10 bases fit TRBD1. CDR3 length equals 15 residues. Looked up from germline, CDR1 is LNHDA and CDR2 is SQIVND (reference sequence). The junction had 10 bases not matched to a gene; V was cut back by 8 bases and J by 4 bases. DNA of the CDR3: TGTGCCAGTCAAACGACGGACAGGGGGTTCACTGAAGCTTTCTTT. Protein sequence: CASQTTDRGFTEAFF.

The chain uses TRBV4-1 and TRBJ2-1; D gene uncertain. Germline lookup yields CDR1 MGHRA and CDR2 YSYEKL. V dropped 1 base and J dropped 9 bases, with 10 bases sitting between them. This CDR3 region has 13 residues. The CDR3 DNA follows: TGCGCCAGCAGCCAAGGTCAGAATACTGAGCAGTTCTTC. This gives the protein CASSQGQNTEQFF.

The V call is TRBV13, the J call TRBJ1-2; unclear D gene. CDR3 length: 12 amino acids. The V end lost 0 bases, the J end lost 5 bases, and 4 bases lay between the germline ends. CDR1 is PRHDT, CDR2 FYEKMQ, per germline (reference sequence). The CDR3 reads CASSLGNYGYTF. DNA of the CDR3: TGTGCCAGCAGCTTAGGTAATTATGGCTACACCTTC. Drawing the rest from reference TRBV13 and TRBJ1-2, the complete variable domain is AAGVIQSPRHLIKEKRETATLKCYPIPRHDTVYWYQQGPGQDPQFLISFYEKMQSDKGSIPDRFSAQQFSDYHSELNMSSLELGDSALYFCASSLGNYGYTFGSGTRLTVV.

The gene calls are TRBV11-1 and TRBJ2-6, with 7 bases identical to TRBD1. Germline assignment: CDR1 SGHAT and CDR2 FQDESV (reference sequence). Trimming took 2 bases from V and 3 from J; bases not matched to a gene: 13. The CDR3 sequence is 19 residues long. CDR3 coding DNA: TGTGCCAGCAGCTTAAGTGGTCACAGGGGTGGCGGTGGGGCCAACGTCCTGACTTTC. Protein product: CASSLSGHRGGGGANVLTF.

The CDR3 loop is CASSRTTSTDTQYF. The DNA for the CDR3 is TGTGCCAGCAGCCGCACGACTAGCACAGATACGCAGTATTTT. The chain couples TRBV7-3 to TRBJ2-3; D gene uncertain. There are 14 residues in the CDR3. Trimming took off 5 bases at V and 0 bases at J, with 9 bases between the two ends. The V gene's germline CDR1 is SGHTA and CDR2 FQGTGA.

The chain combines TRBV7-9 with TRBJ1-1, with 7 bases identical to TRBD1. In germline, CDR1 is SEHNR, CDR2 FQNEAQ (reference sequence). With 3 bases clipped from V and 1 base from J, the junction kept 2 bases outside the gene matches. This CDR3 comprises 14 residues. DNA of the CDR3: TGTGCCAGCAGCTTCGGACAGGCGAACACTGAAGCTTTCTTT. Encoded protein: CASSFGQANTEAFF.

The CDR3 DNA is TGTGCCAGCCAAAGCAGGGCGTATAATCAGCCCCAGCATTTT. It yields the protein CASQSRAYNQPQHF. The V gene is TRBV19, the J gene TRBJ1-5; tentatively, D is TRBD1 (5 bases). CDR3 length: 14 amino acids. Germline CDR1 and CDR2: LNHDA and SQIVND (reference sequence). Trimming removed 9 bases from V and 4 bases from J, with 16 bases in between.

CDR3 sequence: CASRGTNSPLHF. As DNA, the CDR3 is TGCGCCAGCAGGGGGACAAATTCACCCCTCCACTTT. The rearrangement links TRBV5-1 to TRBJ1-6, with D perhaps matching TRBD1 (6 bases). The CDR3 runs 12 residues. Trimming removed 5 bases at V and 7 bases at J, with 7 bases between. Germline CDR1 reads SGHRS; CDR2 reads YFSETQ. Drawing the rest from reference TRBV5-1 and TRBJ1-6, the complete variable domain is KAGVTQTPRYLIKTRGQQVTLSCSPISGHRSVSWYQQTPGQGLQFLFEYFSETQRNKGNFPGRFSGRQFSNSRSEMNVSTLELGDSALYLCASRGTNSPLHFGNGTRLTVT.

The genes are TRBV13 and TRBJ1-4; possibly TRBD1 for D (6 bases). V shed 4 bases and J shed 7 bases, with 19 bases lying between them. Germline CDR1 reads PRHDT; CDR2 reads FYEKMQ (reference sequence). This CDR3 spans 16 amino acids. CDR3 sequence reads: CASSSTGRGAREKLFF. CDR3 bases: TGTGCCAGCAGCTCGACGGGACGGGGGGCGCGTGAAAAACTGTTTTTT.

The chain recombines TRBV2 with TRBJ2-1; 8 nucleotides line up with TRBD2. Germline CDR1 is SNHLY and CDR2 is FYNNEI. This CDR3 is 15 amino acids long. V shed 7 bases and J 7 bases; nucleotides not matched to a gene: 12. For the CDR3, the DNA is TGTGCCAGCATCCTGTCAGCGGGAGACGGGAATGAGCAGTTCTTC. It yields the protein CASILSAGDGNEQFF.

This chain links TRBV6-5 with TRBJ1-4, with D perhaps matching TRBD1 (6 bases). The CDR3 totals 14 residues. CDR1 is MNHEY and CDR2 is SVGAGI in the germline V gene. Between the trimmed V and J ends, which lost 8 bases and 0 bases, there was a span of 10 bases. The CDR3 coding sequence is TGTGCCAGCTCGGACAGAACAACTAATGAAAAACTGTTTTTT. It translates to CASSDRTTNEKLFF.

This clone occurred once. The chain joins TRBV5-4 to TRBJ1-2; 7 bases map to TRBD1. J was trimmed by 3 bases and V by 0 bases; bases with no gene match: 2. The germline gives CDR1 SGHNT, CDR2 YYREEE (reference sequence). The CDR3 is 14 amino acids. CDR3 loop: CASSLDRGDYGYTF. The CDR3, as DNA: TGTGCCAGCAGCTTGGACAGGGGAGACTATGGCTACACCTTC.

The gene calls are TRBV6-1 and TRBJ2-6; a weak D match, TRBD1 (5 bases). CDR1 is MNHNS, CDR2 SASEGT, per germline. Trimming pared 1 base from V and 2 bases from J, leaving 12 bases between. The CDR3 contains 17 residues. The CDR3 protein is CASSEGGHRTGANVLTF. The CDR3 bases are TGTGCCAGCAGTGAAGGTGGACACAGAACTGGGGCCAACGTCCTGACTTTC.

V gene TRBV2 combines with J gene TRBJ1-2; 7 positions match TRBD1. Looked up from germline, CDR1 is SNHLY and CDR2 is FYNNEI. This CDR3 is 14 amino acids long. V lost 1 base, J lost 7 bases, and 6 bases stayed unmatched. CDR3 DNA sequence: TGTGCCAGCAGTGAAGTCAGGGGGACTCGTGGCTACACCTTC. The encoded protein is CASSEVRGTRGYTF. The entire variable domain, with the rest obtained from reference TRBV2 and TRBJ1-2, is as follows: EPEVTQTPSHQVTQMGQEVILRCVPISNHLYFYWYRQILGQKVEFLVSFYNNEISEKSEIFDDQFSVERPDGSNFTLKIRSTKLEDSAMYFCASSEVRGTRGYTFGSGTRLTVV.

The gene calls are TRBV5-1 and TRBJ2-7, with 7 nucleotides matching TRBD1. The germline V gene has CDR1 SGHRS and CDR2 YFSETQ. This CDR3 is 18 amino acids long. V lost 0 bases and J lost 0; bases outside the gene matches: 12. The chain's CDR3 is CASSLEGRARDSSYEQYF. The CDR3 DNA sequence: TGCGCCAGCAGCTTGGAGGGGAGAGCCAGGGACAGCTCCTACGAGCAGTACTTC.